This T cell receptor (beta chain) is from a study of blood T cells in healthy people across ages. Study overall: In model experiments, template switching was able to capture about one barcoded beta molecule for every two T cells that were present.

Germline V gene sequence: CDR1 LGHDT, CDR2 YNNKEL (reference sequence). The CDR3 spans 13 residues. The V and J ends lost 4 bases and 13 bases, in that order; junction bases with no gene match: 12. Sample donors were healthy Caucasian individuals that came from Russia, aged roughly 6 to 100. A second PCR of about 7 to 11 cycles used a sample-barcoded 5' primer and a J-beta primer mix. Each cDNA molecule was tagged by a template-switch adaptor with 12 random nucleotides. MiXCR, applied by TCRdb to the 5' RACE reads, yields one record per CDR3 protein. Among approximately 1.5 million distinct CDR3 sequences listed, roughly 43% were seen once.

Material for sequencing was blood. The TCR was taken from a woman in her late teens or twenties in good health. The chain couples TRBV3-1 to TRBJ1-2; 7 nucleotides match TRBD1. As DNA, the CDR3 is TGTGCCAGCAGCCTGACAGGGAATACCCCCGGCACCTTC. It codes for CASSLTGNTPGTF. Complete variable domain (other parts from reference TRBV3-1 and TRBJ1-2): DTAVSQTPKYLVTQMGNDKSIKCEQNLGHDTMYWYKQDSKKFLKIMFSYNNKELIINETVPNRFSPKSPDKAHLNLHINSLELGDSAVYFCASSLTGNTPGTFGSGTRLTVV.